These 29 T cell receptor beta chains were all obtained from the same sample, sequenced in a study of blood T cell repertoires in COVID-19. TCRdb keeps only in-frame clones here, not all; method: immunoSEQ multiplex PCR. The data contain 200,000 to 300,000 clones, approximately 80% of them seen just once; the ten biggest clones take up approximately 2%. The specimen was peripheral blood. The receptors come from a man aged 30-40 years who had recovered from COVID-19.

The V gene is TRBV27, the J gene TRBJ2-4, with D perhaps TRBD1 (6 bases). CDR3 length equals 12 residues. Germline V gene sequence: CDR1 MNHEY, CDR2 SMNVEV (reference sequence). V was pared by 4 bases and J by 8 bases, with 9 bases between. CDR3 in amino acids: CASSSRQDIQYF. CDR3 in DNA: TGTGCCAGCAGTTCCAGACAGGACATTCAGTACTTC.

This clone occurred a few times. As DNA, the CDR3 is TGTGCCAGCTCACCACCCGGGGGAAATTCAGGAAACACCATATATTTT. This sequence encodes CASSPPGGNSGNTIYF. The chain joins TRBV18 to TRBJ1-3; the D gene is possibly TRBD1 (5 bases). This CDR3 contains 16 residues. Per germline, CDR1 KGHSH and CDR2 LQKENI. V was trimmed by 0 bases and J by 4 bases, leaving 13 bases between them. Looking up the rest from reference TRBV18 and TRBJ1-3 gives the full variable domain: NAGVMQNPRHLVRRRGQEARLRCSPMKGHSHVYWYRQLPEEGLKFMVYLQKENIIDESGMPKERFSAEFPKEGPSILRIQQVVRGDSAAYFCASSPPGGNSGNTIYFGEGSWLTVV.

CDR3 nucleotides: TGTGCCAGCTCAGCGCCGGCGGGCTTCGGGGAGACCCAGTACTTC. Translation gives CASSAPAGFGETQYF. The chain joins TRBV18 to TRBJ2-5, with D possibly matching TRBD2 (5 bases). The CDR3 extends over 15 amino acids. Germline CDR1 is KGHSH and CDR2 is LQKENI. Trimming left V 5 bases short and J 5 bases short, with 18 bases between.

The chain has TRBV5-4 and TRBJ2-6, with D possibly matching TRBD1 (5 bases). V gave up 4 bases and J gave up 2 bases, with 10 bases separating them. The V gene's germline CDR1 is SGHNT and CDR2 YYREEE (reference sequence). This CDR3 comprises 15 residues. In DNA, the CDR3 is TGTGCCAGCAGCACACAGGTTGCTGGGGCCAACGTCCTGACTTTC. Its protein is CASSTQVAGANVLTF.

The rearrangement joins TRBV19 to TRBJ2-2; D is unclear. There are 15 residues in the CDR3. Trimming removed 5 bases from V and 0 bases from J, with 10 bases in between. Germline V gives CDR1 LNHDA, CDR2 SQIVND (reference sequence). CDR3 DNA sequence: TGTGCCAGTAGTCCACCGCCGGCGAACACCGGGGAGCTGTTTTTT. This sequence encodes CASSPPPANTGELFF.

The V and J genes are TRBV19 and TRBJ2-2, with D maybe TRBD1 (8 bases). The germline CDR1 and CDR2 sequences are LNHDA and SQIVND (reference sequence). The CDR3 consists of 14 residues. Trimming removed 9 bases at V and 6 bases at J, with 17 bases between. CDR3 in DNA: TGTGCCAGCATGACAGGGGAGGGAGCCGGGGAGCTGTTTTTT. Its translation is CASMTGEGAGELFF.

V gene TRBV5-1 combines with J gene TRBJ2-3, with TRBD2 identical over 8 bases. Germline CDR1 is SGHRS and CDR2 is YFSETQ. The V gene end was trimmed by 4 bases and the J gene end by 5 bases; junction bases not matched to a gene: 12. The length of the CDR3 is 16 residues. The CDR3 sequence is CASSRTGGAYGDTQYF. The CDR3 DNA reads TGCGCCAGCAGCCGGACCGGGGGGGCTTATGGAGATACGCAGTATTTT. Using reference TRBV5-1 and TRBJ2-3 for the parts outside the CDR3, the full variable domain is KAGVTQTPRYLIKTRGQQVTLSCSPISGHRSVSWYQQTPGQGLQFLFEYFSETQRNKGNFPGRFSGRQFSNSRSEMNVSTLELGDSALYLCASSRTGGAYGDTQYFGPGTRLTVL.

This CDR3 reads CASSRDRETQYF. CDR3 DNA sequence: TGTGCCAGCAGCCGAGATAGAGAGACCCAGTACTTC. The rearrangement joins TRBV14 to TRBJ2-5; D is undetermined. CDR1 is SGHDN and CDR2 is FVKESK in the germline V gene. V shed 4 bases and J shed 4 bases, with 7 bases lying between them. This CDR3 has 12 residues.

This clone was recorded a few times. The J gene is TRBJ2-7, the V gene TRBV5-1; unclear D gene. The germline V and J ends were trimmed by 5 bases and 3 bases, with 24 bases remaining between them. This CDR3 contains 17 residues. The germline V gene encodes CDR1 SGHRS and CDR2 YFSETQ. The CDR3 DNA reads TGCGCCAGCAGTTCCGTATCCCGGTACAGTCCCCACTACGAGCAGTACTTC. It specifies CASSSVSRYSPHYEQYF.

This chain uses TRBV4-1 with TRBJ1-6, with D possibly being TRBD1 (6 bases). Trimming pared 0 bases from V and 8 bases from J, leaving 20 bases between. Per the germline V gene, CDR1 is MGHRA and CDR2 is YSYEKL. This CDR3 has 18 amino acids. Here the CDR3 DNA reads TGCGCCAGCAGCCAAGATTACAGGGCGAAAATTCAAGATTCACCCCTCCACTTT. This gives the protein CASSQDYRAKIQDSPLHF.

The CDR3 spells CASSQVGSSGANVLTF. In DNA, the CDR3 is TGCGCCAGCAGCCAAGTGGGCTCCTCTGGGGCCAACGTCCTGACTTTC. The chain recombines TRBV4-1 with TRBJ2-6, with D hard to call. V gave up 1 base and J gave up 0 bases, with 7 bases separating them. This CDR3 is 16 amino acids long. CDR1 MGHRA and CDR2 YSYEKL come from the germline V gene.

The V gene is TRBV9, the J gene TRBJ1-6, with TRBD1 identical over 9 bases. This CDR3 spans 15 amino acids. In germline, CDR1 is SGDLS, CDR2 YYNGEE. V lost 0 bases to trimming and J lost 10 bases; unmatched junction nucleotides: 5. CDR3 bases: TGTGCCAGCAGCGTAGATGGGACAGGGAAGTCACCCCTCCACTTT. Translated: CASSVDGTGKSPLHF. Looking up the rest from reference TRBV9 and TRBJ1-6 gives the full variable domain: DSGVTQTPKHLITATGQRVTLRCSPRSGDLSVYWYQQSLDQGLQFLIQYYNGEERAKGNILERFSAQQFPDLHSELNLSSLELGDSALYFCASSVDGTGKSPLHFGNGTRLTVT.

This clone was seen more than once but under ten times. This rearrangement joins TRBV6-5 to TRBJ2-3, with a tentative D call TRBD2 (5 bases). Deletions cut 7 bases from V and 2 bases from J, with 13 bases between. CDR1 and CDR2 (germline): MNHEY, SVGAGI. The CDR3 sequence is 14 residues long. In nucleotides, the CDR3 is TGTGCCAGCAAGAAAGACTACGCCACAGATACGCAGTATTTT. Translating it yields CASKKDYATDTQYF.

The V and J genes are TRBV28 and TRBJ2-7, with 8 nucleotides matching TRBD1. V shed 6 bases, J shed 5 bases, and the junction held 12 bases outside the gene matches. Germline values: CDR1 MDHEN, CDR2 SYDVKM. The CDR3 runs to 15 residues. CDR3 residues: CASRPPTGGDNEQYF. CDR3 DNA sequence: TGTGCCAGCAGACCACCTACAGGGGGTGACAACGAGCAGTACTTC.

J is TRBJ2-3 and V is TRBV11-3; D possibly corresponds to TRBD2 (5 bases). CDR1 SGHNT and CDR2 YENEEA come from the germline V gene. The CDR3 spans 13 residues. The V end lost 1 base, the J end lost 9 bases, and 11 bases lay between the germline ends. This CDR3 reads CASSLVREATQYF. In DNA, the CDR3 is TGTGCCAGCAGCTTAGTACGGGAAGCCACGCAGTATTTT.

The rearrangement uses TRBV7-2 and TRBJ1-2; 12 bases align to TRBD1. The CDR3 sequence is 16 residues long. CDR1 is SGHTA and CDR2 is FQGNSA in the germline V gene. Germline trimming cut 8 bases from V and 8 bases from J; bases unmatched to any gene: 15. CDR3 sequence reads: CASQRGPGQGAQGYTF. CDR3 DNA sequence: TGTGCCAGCCAACGGGGACCGGGACAGGGGGCGCAGGGCTACACCTTC.

This clone was observed a single time. The V call is TRBV5-1, the J call TRBJ2-3; TRBD2 matches 10 bases. The junction had 5 bases not matched to a gene; V was cut back by 0 bases and J by 1 base. The CDR3 runs 17 residues. Germline CDR1 SGHRS, CDR2 YFSETQ. CDR3 DNA sequence: TGCGCCAGCAGCTTGGAGGTAGCGGGGGGCGGCACAGATACGCAGTATTTT. Amino acid sequence: CASSLEVAGGGTDTQYF.

The chain couples TRBV25-1 to TRBJ1-4; D remains ambiguous. CDR3 length: 13 residues. Deletions cut 1 base from V and 13 bases from J, with 13 bases between. In germline, CDR1 is MGHDK, CDR2 SYGVNS. CDR3 residues: CASSESGGLRLFF. CDR3 sequence (DNA): TGTGCCAGCAGTGAATCGGGTGGTCTTAGACTGTTTTTT.

The chain employs TRBV5-1 and TRBJ1-2, with 8 bases fitting TRBD1. This CDR3 comprises 14 residues. Germline assignment: CDR1 SGHRS and CDR2 YFSETQ. V shed 4 bases and J 4 bases; nucleotides not matched to a gene: 6. CDR3 loop: CASSPATGGYGYTF. The DNA for the CDR3 is TGCGCCAGCAGCCCGGCAACAGGGGGCTATGGCTACACCTTC.

This chain connects TRBV3-1 (or the pseudogene TRBV3-2) to TRBJ2-1, with 8 bases matching TRBD2. This CDR3 has 14 residues. The germline V gene encodes CDR1 LGHDT and CDR2 YNNKEL (reference sequence). V was clipped by 0 bases and J by 13 bases; unmatched bases: 8. The CDR3 nucleotides read TGTGCCAGCAGCCAAGATACAACGGGGGGGCCACAGTTCTTC. Residues: CASSQDTTGGPQFF.

A few counts support this clone. The chain links TRBV11-2 to TRBJ1-6; D remains ambiguous. Germline V gene lookup returns CDR1 SGHAT and CDR2 FQNNGV. The germline V and J ends were trimmed by 2 bases and 7 bases, with 12 bases remaining between them. The CDR3 covers 15 residues. The CDR3 spells CASSLSAGDNSPLHF. The CDR3 coding sequence is TGTGCCAGCAGCTTAAGTGCGGGCGACAATTCACCCCTCCACTTT.

V gene TRBV5-1 combines with J gene TRBJ1-2; the D is unclear. Looked up from germline, CDR1 is SGHRS and CDR2 is YFSETQ. This CDR3 is built from 13 residues. The V gene lost 4 bases and the J gene lost 3 bases, with 10 bases spanning the gap. CDR3 in amino acids: CASSIQTDYGYTF. The CDR3 DNA reads as TGCGCCAGCAGCATACAGACGGACTATGGCTACACCTTC.

This chain links TRBV27 with TRBJ1-5; D remains ambiguous. This CDR3 is 14 amino acids long. V shed 5 bases and J shed 5 bases, with 13 bases lying between them. CDR1 MNHEY and CDR2 SMNVEV come from the germline V gene (reference sequence). In nucleotides, the CDR3 is TGTGCCAGCAGTCGGCGGGAGGGTGATCAGCCCCAGCATTTT. Protein sequence: CASSRREGDQPQHF.

CDR3 DNA: TGTGCCAGCAGCATGACAGGGGGCAGAGCTAATGAAAAACTGTTTTTT. Its protein product is CASSMTGGRANEKLFF. The rearrangement links TRBV7-9 to TRBJ1-4; 10 bases align to TRBD1. With V trimmed by 5 bases and J by 3 bases, 6 bases remained unmatched. Germline CDR1 is SEHNR and CDR2 is FQNEAQ (reference sequence). CDR3 size: 16 residues.

This clone was counted ten times or more. V is TRBV13 and J is TRBJ2-7; a possible D gene is TRBD2 (5 bases). The V gene's germline CDR1 is PRHDT and CDR2 FYEKMQ (reference sequence). The CDR3 is made up of 16 amino acids. The V and J ends lost 5 bases and 2 bases respectively, with 19 bases between them. The CDR3 DNA sequence: TGTGCCAGCAGCACAGCAGGAGCAGGACTCGCCTACGAGCAGTACTTC. It translates to CASSTAGAGLAYEQYF.

CDR3 bases: TGTGCCGCAGGACGGAGGGATACGCAGTATTTT. Protein sequence: CAAGRRDTQYF. The genes are TRBV10-3 and TRBJ2-3; the D gene is possibly TRBD2 (5 bases). Trimming shortened V by 11 bases and J by 6 bases, and 12 bases separated the two germline ends. The length of the CDR3 is 11 residues. Germline assignment: CDR1 ENHRY and CDR2 SYGVKD.

This chain links TRBV10-3 with TRBJ1-2; TRBD1 is a possible D gene (5 bases). The V and J ends lost 8 bases and 4 bases respectively, with 11 bases between them. The length of the CDR3 is 12 residues. Germline CDR1 and CDR2: ENHRY and SYGVKD. The CDR3 bases are TGTGCCATCGGGGCGCGTGGCTATGGCTACACCTTC. Its translation: CAIGARGYGYTF.

The chain joins TRBV6-5 to TRBJ2-1, with D unclear. The CDR3 runs 15 residues. Germline loops: CDR1 MNHEY, CDR2 SVGAGI. V lost 0 bases and J 2 bases, leaving 8 bases between the germline ends. CDR3 protein: CASSYSEPPYNEQFF. The CDR3 DNA reads TGTGCCAGCAGTTACTCGGAGCCACCCTACAATGAGCAGTTCTTC.

This chain connects TRBV2 to TRBJ2-6; D is perhaps TRBD2 (6 bases). Trimming pared 4 bases from V and 8 bases from J, leaving 15 bases between. From germline, CDR1 is SNHLY and CDR2 FYNNEI. The CDR3 sequence is 15 residues long. The DNA of the CDR3 is TGTGCCAGCAGTGGGGGGGTACTAAGATCCAACGTCCTGACTTTC. Encoded protein: CASSGGVLRSNVLTF.